The sequence of this T cell receptor (beta chain) was determined in a study of blood T cell repertoires in COVID-19. Study background: Samples came from the United States, Italy and Spain, spanning acute and convalescent COVID-19. The analysed material was cDNA or gDNA that came from T cells, B-cell-depleted T cells, or PBMCs.

Per the study methods: Reference gene primer amplification gave nucleated cell count estimates. Some clones are missing from TCRdb's copy, which holds only in-frame ones; the method was immunoSEQ multiplex PCR. The V and J calls and clone size come from that table; D and trimming were worked out from the DNA. The data contain 130,000 to 150,000 clones, roughly 85% of them seen just once; the ten biggest clones take up around 4%. V was clipped by 5 bases and J by 9 bases, with 20 bases between them. Per germline, CDR1 LNHDA and CDR2 SQIVND (reference sequence). The CDR3 is 16 residues long. The clonotype originates from a man in his 60s with acute or convalescent COVID-19. The sequenced sample was peripheral blood. V is TRBV19 and J is TRBJ1-6, with TRBD1 as a possible D gene (5 bases). This CDR3 reads CASSASQGSGASPLHF. CDR3 bases: TGTGCCAGTAGTGCTTCCCAGGGATCTGGGGCTTCACCCCTCCACTTT.